This T cell receptor beta chain was sequenced in a study of blood T cell repertoires in COVID-19 (dated by TCRdb to 2020 to 2022). Regarding the study in general: Collaborator samples came from the United States, Italy and Spain and covered acute and convalescent phases of COVID-19. The samples were drawn from the first 160 participants of the ongoing ImmuneRACE study and from about 1,200 subjects provided by 6 global collaborators. Where available, HLA class I and class II types were obtained from metadata supplied by the sample provider rather than from assay-based typing. Nearly every sample came with metadata listing a de-identified subject ID, COVID-19 status, age in years and sex. The material from the prospective study consisted of cDNA or gDNA derived from T cells, B-cell-depleted T cells, or PBMCs. The repertoires were made available in a free public database intended to serve as a resource for research on the immune response to SARS-CoV-2. Subjects who had been exposed to COVID-19, were actively infected with it, or had recovered from it provided the deeply sampled blood TCRbeta repertoires that made up the dataset. Here is what the overall study found, with its caveats: The quantity of clinical and demographic metadata differed by source and by participant and was supplied without curation.

Trimming at the junction amounts to 3 bases on V and 2 bases on J, and the germline ends lie 11 bases apart. According to the germline V gene (reference sequence), CDR1 reads LGHDT and CDR2 reads YNNKEL. The CDR3 sequence holds 15 residues, the cysteine and phenylalanine included. Only the CDR3 DNA is retained, 45 bases long and in frame from the first base. In Seattle, one collaborating source enrolled patients while the infection was active and tracked those patients longitudinally over the course of disease. Collaborating institutions collected whole blood in K2EDTA tubes following their own protocols. For TCRbeta analysis, collaborators shipped samples as frozen whole blood, isolated PBMCs, or DNA extracted from either of those sample types. The immunoSEQ Assay, a bias-controlled multiplex PCR, was used to amplify TCRbeta CDR3 regions from genomic DNA. Concerning the study's data processing: Nucleated cell counts per sample were estimated from amplification of reference gene primers within the assay. To quantify the absolute abundance of each unique TCRbeta CDR3 rearrangement, sequence reads were collapsed and filtered. Productive Simpson clonality was computed per sample as the square root of Simpson's diversity index over productive rearrangements. Entries here come from immuneACCESS through TCRdb and include only in-frame sequences with V and J called. Some clones fail to appear in such tables; in the studies checked, an unresolved V gene covers under half of the shortfall, and the cause of the remainder is unknown. D and trimming were read from the DNA, whereas the V and J calls and clone size are those reported in that table. This sample holds approximately 290,000 clones; 65% to 85% were observed only once. The leading ten clones occupy approximately 14% of the sample.

As regards this clone: Its antigen is unknown. Base qualities are not provided; no much larger clone lies one nucleotide away.

The sample taken for sequencing was peripheral blood. This sequence uses TRBV3-1 (or the pseudogene TRBV3-2) and TRBJ2-1; TRBD2 is a weak D gene call, 7 bases matching. The clonotype comes from a person in their 70s with COVID-19, enrolled during active disease. In nucleotides, the sequence is TGTGCCAGCAGCCATTCGGGGGGCGCCTACAATGAGCAGTTCTTC. It encodes CASSHSGGAYNEQFF.